These 23 T cell receptor beta chains were all obtained from the same sample, sequenced in a study of blood T cell repertoires in COVID-19. Clones were read by immunoSEQ multiplex PCR, and TCRdb kept only the in-frame ones, dropping some. Of 200,000 to 300,000 clones in the sample, approximately 80% are singletons; the top ten hold less than 3.5%. The sample consisted of peripheral blood. The receptors here all came from a woman aged 18-29 years with acute or convalescent COVID-19.

The chain recombines TRBV9 with TRBJ2-5, with TRBD1 as a possible D gene (6 bases). CDR3 length equals 14 residues. Between the trimmed V and J ends, which lost 3 bases and 5 bases, there was a span of 14 bases. Per the germline V gene, CDR1 is SGDLS and CDR2 is YYNGEE. The CDR3: CASSADSPEETQYF. The CDR3 region has the DNA TGTGCCAGCAGCGCGGACAGCCCCGAGGAGACCCAGTACTTC.

CDR3 in amino acids: CASSLATANEKLFF. The CDR3, as DNA: TGTGCCAGCAGCTTAGCAACGGCTAATGAAAAACTGTTTTTT. The rearrangement uses TRBV11-2 and TRBJ1-4; no clear D gene. This CDR3 has 14 amino acids. Looked up from germline, CDR1 is SGHAT and CDR2 is FQNNGV. The V and J ends lost 1 base and 3 bases respectively, with 6 bases between them. Looking up the rest from reference TRBV11-2 and TRBJ1-4 gives the full variable domain: EAGVAQSPRYKIIEKRQSVAFWCNPISGHATLYWYQQILGQGPKLLIQFQNNGVVDDSQLPKDRFSAERLKGVDSTLKIQPAKLEDSAVYLCASSLATANEKLFFGSGTQLSVL.

The rearrangement joins TRBV30 to TRBJ2-5; TRBD2 agrees at 12 bases. The CDR3 runs to 16 residues. The ends lost 3 bases at V and 2 bases at J; junction bases unmatched: 7. Germline V lookup: CDR1 GTSNPN, CDR2 SVGIG (reference sequence). The CDR3 is CAWRSPGLAGQETQYF. CDR3 DNA sequence: TGTGCCTGGAGATCCCCCGGACTAGCGGGACAAGAGACCCAGTACTTC. Using reference TRBV30 and TRBJ2-5 for the parts outside the CDR3, the full variable domain is SQTIHQWPATLVQPVGSPLSLECTVEGTSNPNLYWYRQAAGRGLQLLFYSVGIGQISSEVPQNLSASRPQDRQFILSSKKLLLSDSGFYLCAWRSPGLAGQETQYFGPGTRLLVL.

The chain joins TRBV6-1 to TRBJ2-5; the match to TRBD2 covers 13 bases. Unmatched junction bases numbered 16, after V lost 1 base and J lost 2 bases. CDR3 size: 21 residues. Looked up from germline, CDR1 is MNHNS and CDR2 is SASEGT. This CDR3 reads CASSEGLSGTSGNPWQETQYF. DNA of the CDR3: TGTGCCAGCAGTGAAGGGCTCTCAGGGACTAGCGGGAATCCGTGGCAAGAGACCCAGTACTTC.

This sequence joins TRBV19 and TRBJ2-1; 7 bases fit TRBD1. Germline V gene lookup returns CDR1 LNHDA and CDR2 SQIVND (reference sequence). The CDR3 is 13 amino acids. J lost 6 bases, V lost 5 bases, and 4 bases had no gene match. This CDR3 reads CASSPPGGNEQFF. In DNA, the CDR3 is TGTGCCAGTAGTCCCCCAGGGGGCAATGAGCAGTTCTTC.

The V and J genes are TRBV9 and TRBJ1-1, with D perhaps matching TRBD1 (5 bases). The V end was cut by 4 bases, the J end by 5 bases, with 12 bases between. There are 13 residues in the CDR3. Germline assignment: CDR1 SGDLS and CDR2 YYNGEE. The CDR3 DNA is TGTGCCAGCAGCCCCAGGGTGGGTACTGAAGCTTTCTTT. Residues: CASSPRVGTEAFF.

V is TRBV13 and J is TRBJ2-4; TRBD2 matches at 10 bases. J lost 1 base, V lost 5 bases, and 14 bases had no gene match. Germline lookup yields CDR1 PRHDT and CDR2 FYEKMQ (reference sequence). The CDR3 has 19 residues. In nucleotides, the CDR3 is TGTGCCAGCAGCGCTGTTCTCCTAGCGGGAGCGGGGGCCAAAAACATTCAGTACTTC. Translation: CASSAVLLAGAGAKNIQYF.

The chain joins TRBV6-1 to TRBJ2-7; 10 nucleotides line up with TRBD2. Trimming at V came to 6 bases and at J to 3 bases, leaving 8 bases not matched to a gene. CDR1 MNHNS and CDR2 SASEGT come from the germline V gene. CDR3 size: 15 residues. The CDR3 sequence: CASRAGLASFYEQYF. Here the CDR3 DNA reads TGTGCCAGCAGGGCGGGACTAGCGTCCTTCTACGAGCAGTACTTC.

The chain is built from TRBV6-6 and TRBJ2-7; the match to TRBD1 covers 8 bases. V was clipped by 2 bases and J by 1 base; unmatched bases: 4. The length of the CDR3 is 15 residues. Per the germline V gene, CDR1 is MNHNY and CDR2 is SVGAGI (reference sequence). CDR3 residues: CASSYPGQGSYEQYF. CDR3 bases: TGTGCCAGCAGTTACCCCGGACAGGGATCCTACGAGCAGTACTTC.

This rearrangement joins TRBV27 to TRBJ1-5, with 7 bases that match TRBD1. The CDR3 sequence is 15 residues long. The junction had 4 bases not matched to a gene; V was cut back by 3 bases and J by 2 bases. The germline gives CDR1 MNHEY, CDR2 SMNVEV (reference sequence). The CDR3 loop is CASSFTGVGNQPQHF. The CDR3 coding sequence is TGTGCCAGCAGTTTTACAGGGGTCGGCAATCAGCCCCAGCATTTT.

This clone was recorded once. The rearrangement joins TRBV19 to TRBJ2-3; 11 bases map to TRBD2. Looked up from germline, CDR1 is LNHDA and CDR2 is SQIVND (reference sequence). The CDR3 covers 16 residues. With 5 bases clipped from V and 4 bases from J, the junction kept 8 bases outside the gene matches. In nucleotides, the CDR3 is TGTGCCAGTAGTCCCGACCGACTAGCGGGGCCAGATACGCAGTATTTT. This encodes CASSPDRLAGPDTQYF.

The rearrangement uses TRBV7-9 and TRBJ2-1; 11 bases agree with TRBD2. The CDR3 has 17 amino acids. Losses at the gene ends were 4 bases for V and 3 bases for J; bases not matched to a gene: 8. Germline V gives CDR1 SEHNR, CDR2 FQNEAQ (reference sequence). CDR3 DNA: TGTGCCAGCAGCTATACAGGACTAGCGGGTAGCTACAATGAGCAGTTCTTC. It encodes CASSYTGLAGSYNEQFF.

V is TRBV4-3 and J is TRBJ2-7; tentative D call: TRBD1 (5 bases). V lost 1 base to trimming and J lost 3 bases, with 10 bases between them. This CDR3 contains 14 residues. Germline loops: CDR1 LGHNA, CDR2 YSLEER. The CDR3 region is CASSQGGQGYEQYF. In nucleotides, the CDR3 is TGCGCCAGCAGCCAAGGAGGCCAGGGCTACGAGCAGTACTTC.

The chain is built from TRBV12-2 and TRBJ2-7; TRBD1 is the table's D call and was not checked against the DNA. TRBV12-2 is described as a pseudogene. This CDR3 is 14 amino acids long. The CDR3 is CASRLVPGHYEQYF. The DNA for the CDR3 is TGTGCAAGTCGCTTAGTTCCAGGGCACTACGAGCAGTACTTC.

In the case of this clone: Other DNA sequences of this sample code for an identical CDR3. The rearrangement links TRBV6-5 to TRBJ1-5; D uncertain. This CDR3 has 14 amino acids. Trimming shortened V by 2 bases and J by 2 bases, and 7 bases separated the two germline ends. CDR1 MNHEY and CDR2 SVGAGI come from the germline V gene. In DNA, the CDR3 is TGTGCCAGCAGTTACGGGCAGGGCAATCAGCCCCAGCATTTT. Amino acid sequence: CASSYGQGNQPQHF.

The J gene is TRBJ1-2, the V gene TRBV9; no clear D gene. The CDR3 contains 11 residues. V lost 6 bases to trimming and J lost 8 bases, with 11 bases between them. Germline lookup yields CDR1 SGDLS and CDR2 YYNGEE. The CDR3 DNA follows: TGTGCCAGCATGGGTCTGGAGGGCTACACCTTC. As protein: CASMGLEGYTF.

The V gene is TRBV11-2, the J gene TRBJ2-1, with TRBD2 as a possible D gene (6 bases). The CDR3 covers 11 residues. CDR1 SGHAT and CDR2 FQNNGV come from the germline V gene. Trimming removed 2 bases at V and 15 bases at J, with 11 bases between. The CDR3 region is CASSLQGGVFF. CDR3 DNA: TGTGCCAGCAGCTTACAGGGAGGTGTGTTCTTC.

V is TRBV19 and J is TRBJ1-1, with 7 bases lining up with TRBD1. The CDR3 loop spans 17 amino acids. From germline, CDR1 is LNHDA and CDR2 SQIVND (reference sequence). V gave up 1 base and J gave up 7 bases; unmatched junction bases: 15. The CDR3 DNA is TGTGCCAGTAGTATAGCCCGGCGGACAGGTGAACGCATTGAAGCTTTCTTT. It translates to CASSIARRTGERIEAFF.

There are a few counts of this clone. V is TRBV6-5 and J is TRBJ2-2; TRBD2 matches at 12 bases. The CDR3 totals 15 residues. Germline-derived CDR1 and CDR2 are MNHEY and SVGAGI. With V trimmed by 5 bases and J by 7 bases, 5 bases remained unmatched. CDR3 sequence: CASSNRGLAGGELFF. DNA of the CDR3: TGTGCCAGCAGTAACCGGGGACTAGCGGGCGGGGAGCTGTTTTTT.

This clone came up a few times. This chain links TRBV28 with TRBJ2-3, with 10 bases matching TRBD2. CDR3 size: 17 residues. Per the germline V gene, CDR1 is MDHEN and CDR2 is SYDVKM. J lost 5 bases, V lost 2 bases, and 10 bases had no gene match. This chain's CDR3 is CASSLVGLAGVEDTQYF. In nucleotides, the CDR3 is TGTGCCAGCAGTTTAGTGGGGCTAGCGGGAGTTGAAGATACGCAGTATTTT.

CDR3 sequence (DNA): TGTGCCAGCAGCTTAACTATAGCGGGAAGGAATAACTACGAGCAGTACTTC. Translation gives CASSLTIAGRNNYEQYF. This chain uses TRBV7-3 with TRBJ2-7; 8 nucleotides align to TRBD2. Germline V gene data show CDR1 as SGHTA and CDR2 as FQGTGA. This CDR3 contains 17 residues. The V segment lost 0 bases and the J segment 3 bases; nucleotides outside the gene matches: 10.

The count of this clone is one. The chain joins TRBV6-7 to TRBJ2-7; 8 nucleotides align to TRBD1. TRBV6-7 is given ORF status, its function remaining uncertain. The CDR3 contains 17 residues. With V trimmed by 2 bases and J by 1 base, 10 bases remained unmatched. The DNA of the CDR3 is TGTGCCAGCAGTTACCAGAAGGGCCGGGACAGGTCCTACGAGCAGTACTTC. It encodes CASSYQKGRDRSYEQYF.

The chain couples TRBV5-6 to TRBJ1-4; 7 bases line up with TRBD1. V trimming: 0 bases; J trimming: 5 bases; junction bases outside the gene matches: 16. The V gene's germline CDR1 is SGHDT and CDR2 YYEEEE. The CDR3 has 19 amino acids. CDR3 nucleotides: TGTGCCAGCAGCTTGGGGGGAACAGGGGCCGGGGGACCAAATGAAAAACTGTTTTTT. Its translation: CASSLGGTGAGGPNEKLFF.